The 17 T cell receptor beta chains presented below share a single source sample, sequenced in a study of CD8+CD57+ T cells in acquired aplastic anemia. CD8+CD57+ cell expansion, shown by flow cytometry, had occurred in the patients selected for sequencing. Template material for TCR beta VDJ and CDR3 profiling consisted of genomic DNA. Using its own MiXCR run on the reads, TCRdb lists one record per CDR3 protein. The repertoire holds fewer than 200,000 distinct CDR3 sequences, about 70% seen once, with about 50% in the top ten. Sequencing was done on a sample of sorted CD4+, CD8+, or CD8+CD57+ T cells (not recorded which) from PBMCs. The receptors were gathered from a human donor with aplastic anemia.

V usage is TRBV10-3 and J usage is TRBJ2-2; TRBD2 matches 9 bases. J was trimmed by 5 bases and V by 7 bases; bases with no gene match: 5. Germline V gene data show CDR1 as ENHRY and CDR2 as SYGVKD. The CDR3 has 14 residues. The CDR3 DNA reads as TGTGCCATCAACCCGGGACTAGCTACCGGGGAGCTGTTTTTT. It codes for CAINPGLATGELFF.

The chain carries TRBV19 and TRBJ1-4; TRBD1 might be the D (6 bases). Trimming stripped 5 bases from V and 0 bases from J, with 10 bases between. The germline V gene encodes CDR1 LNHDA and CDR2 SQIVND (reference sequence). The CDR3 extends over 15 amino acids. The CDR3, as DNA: TGTGCCAGTAGTGCGGACAGCTCAACTAATGAAAAACTGTTTTTT. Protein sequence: CASSADSSTNEKLFF.

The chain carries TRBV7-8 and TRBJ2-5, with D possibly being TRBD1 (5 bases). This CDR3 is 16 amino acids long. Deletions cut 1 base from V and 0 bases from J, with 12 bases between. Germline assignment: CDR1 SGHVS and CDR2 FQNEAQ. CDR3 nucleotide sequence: TGTGCCAGCAGCTTAGGGGCGGCAGGGTACCAAGAGACCCAGTACTTC. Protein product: CASSLGAAGYQETQYF. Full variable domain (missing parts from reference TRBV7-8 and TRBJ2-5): GAGVSQSPRYKVAKRGQDVALRCDPISGHVSLFWYQQALGQGPEFLTYFQNEAQLDKSGLPSDRFFAERPEGSVSTLKIQRTQQEDSAVYLCASSLGAAGYQETQYFGPGTRLLVL.

The chain's CDR3 is CATSSLNRGRQETQYF. In DNA form, the CDR3 reads TGTGCCACCAGCAGCCTGAACAGGGGACGACAAGAGACCCAGTACTTC. This chain links TRBV15 with TRBJ2-5; 7 bases are shared with TRBD1. With V trimmed by 3 bases and J by 2 bases, 9 bases remained unmatched. The V gene's germline CDR1 is LNHNV and CDR2 YYDKDF (reference sequence). The CDR3 runs 16 residues.

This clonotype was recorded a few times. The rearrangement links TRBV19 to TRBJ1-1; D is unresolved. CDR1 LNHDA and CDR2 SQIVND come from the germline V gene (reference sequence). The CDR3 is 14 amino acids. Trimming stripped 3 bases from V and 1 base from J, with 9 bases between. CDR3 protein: CASSIERENTEAFF. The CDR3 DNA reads TGTGCCAGTAGTATTGAGCGAGAGAACACTGAAGCTTTCTTT.

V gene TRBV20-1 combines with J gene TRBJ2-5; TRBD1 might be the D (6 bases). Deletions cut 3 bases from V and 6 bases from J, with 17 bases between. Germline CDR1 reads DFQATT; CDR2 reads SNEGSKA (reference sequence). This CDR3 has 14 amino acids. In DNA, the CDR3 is TGCAGTGCTAGTCCCCCCCCCCAGGGGCAGACCCAGTACTTC. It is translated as CSASPPPQGQTQYF.

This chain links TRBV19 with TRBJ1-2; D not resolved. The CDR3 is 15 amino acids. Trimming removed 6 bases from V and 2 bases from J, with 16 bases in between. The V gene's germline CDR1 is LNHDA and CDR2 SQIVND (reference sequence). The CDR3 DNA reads TGTGCCAGTAGCCCCCTCTCGGGAGGGAACTATGGCTACACCTTC. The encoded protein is CASSPLSGGNYGYTF. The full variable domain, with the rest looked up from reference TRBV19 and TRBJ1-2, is DGGITQSPKYLFRKEGQNVTLSCEQNLNHDAMYWYRQDPGQGLRLIYYSQIVNDFQKGDIAEGYSVSREKKESFPLTVTSAQKNPTAFYLCASSPLSGGNYGYTFGSGTRLTVV.

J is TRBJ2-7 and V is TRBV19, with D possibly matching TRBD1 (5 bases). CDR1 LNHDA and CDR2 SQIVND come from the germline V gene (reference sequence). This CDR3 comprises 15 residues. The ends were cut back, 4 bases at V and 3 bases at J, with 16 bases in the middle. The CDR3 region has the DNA TGTGCCAGTAGTAATGAGTACGACAGTCTCTACGAGCAGTACGTC. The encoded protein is CASSNEYDSLYEQYV.

The CDR3 loop reads CASSLLAGVETQYF. The CDR3 DNA follows: TGTGCCAGCAGCCTCCTAGCGGGAGTAGAGACCCAGTACTTC. V usage is TRBV7-9 and J usage is TRBJ2-5, with 10 positions matching TRBD2. The germline V gene encodes CDR1 SEHNR and CDR2 FQNEAQ (reference sequence). Unmatched junction bases numbered 4, after V lost 5 bases and J lost 4 bases. The CDR3 runs to 14 residues.

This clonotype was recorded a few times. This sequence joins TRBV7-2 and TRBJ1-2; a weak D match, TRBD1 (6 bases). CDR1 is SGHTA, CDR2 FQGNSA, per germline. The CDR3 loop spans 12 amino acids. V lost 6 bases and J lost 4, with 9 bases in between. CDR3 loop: CASRPQGYGYTF. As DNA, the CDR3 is TGTGCCAGCAGGCCACAGGGCTATGGCTACACCTTC.

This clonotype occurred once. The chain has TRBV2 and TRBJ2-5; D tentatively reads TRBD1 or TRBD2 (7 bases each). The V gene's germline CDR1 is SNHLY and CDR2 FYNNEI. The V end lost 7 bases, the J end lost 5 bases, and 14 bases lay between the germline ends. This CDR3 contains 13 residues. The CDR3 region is CASIRQGGETQYF. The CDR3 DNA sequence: TGTGCCAGCATCCGACAGGGAGGGGAGACCCAGTACTTC.

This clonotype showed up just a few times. In DNA form, the CDR3 reads TGCAGCGTTCGGACAGGGTCTAATCAGCCCCAGCATTTT. This translates into CSVRTGSNQPQHF. This chain joins TRBV29-1 and TRBJ1-5, with 8 bases fitting TRBD1. Looked up from germline, CDR1 is SQVTM and CDR2 is ANQGSEA. The CDR3 covers 13 residues. J gave up 4 bases and V 5 bases, and 4 bases lay outside the gene matches.

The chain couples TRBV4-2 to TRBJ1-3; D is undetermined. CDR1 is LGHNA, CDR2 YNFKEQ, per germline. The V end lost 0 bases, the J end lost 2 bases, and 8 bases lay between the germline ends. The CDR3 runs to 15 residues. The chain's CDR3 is CASSQDRFTGNTIYF. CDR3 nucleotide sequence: TGTGCCAGCAGCCAAGATAGGTTCACTGGAAACACCATATATTTT.

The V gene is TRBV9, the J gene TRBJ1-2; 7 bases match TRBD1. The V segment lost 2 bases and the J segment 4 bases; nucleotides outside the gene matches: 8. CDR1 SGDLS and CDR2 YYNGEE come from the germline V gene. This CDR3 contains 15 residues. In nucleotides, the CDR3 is TGTGCCAGCAGCGTGAATACAGGGGCTCGCTATGGCTACACCTTC. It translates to CASSVNTGARYGYTF.

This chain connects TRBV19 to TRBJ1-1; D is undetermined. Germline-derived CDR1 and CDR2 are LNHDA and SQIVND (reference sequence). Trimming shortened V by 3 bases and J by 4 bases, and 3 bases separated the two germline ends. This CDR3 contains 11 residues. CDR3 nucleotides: TGTGCCAGTAGTATGGTCACTGAAGCTTTCTTT. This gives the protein CASSMVTEAFF.

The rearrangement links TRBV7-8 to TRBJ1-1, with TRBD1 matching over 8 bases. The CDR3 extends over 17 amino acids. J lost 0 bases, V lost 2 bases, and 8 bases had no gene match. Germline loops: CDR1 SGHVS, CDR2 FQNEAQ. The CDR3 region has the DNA TGTGCCAGCAGCTTACCAACGGGACAGGAGATGAACACTGAAGCTTTCTTT. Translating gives CASSLPTGQEMNTEAFF.

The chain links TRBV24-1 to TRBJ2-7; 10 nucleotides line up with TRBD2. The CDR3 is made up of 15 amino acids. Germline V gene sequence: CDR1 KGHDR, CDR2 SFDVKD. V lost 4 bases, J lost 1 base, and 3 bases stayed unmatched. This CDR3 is CATSDGTSVSYEQYF. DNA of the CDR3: TGTGCCACCAGTGACGGGACTAGCGTATCCTACGAGCAGTACTTC.